This T cell receptor (beta chain) was sequenced in a study of T cells in localized non-small cell lung cancer. The V and J ends lost 4 bases and 7 bases respectively, with 14 bases between them. This CDR3 contains 14 residues. Germline loops: CDR1 SNHLY, CDR2 FYNNEI. Libraries were prepared by immunoSEQ multiplex PCR; TCRdb keeps only in-frame clonotypes and omits some of them. The sample shows 25,000 to 35,000 clones, roughly four fifths of them seen only once. This sample comprised peripheral blood mononuclear cells, obtained before any cancer treatment. The chain combines TRBV2 with TRBJ1-5; D is unresolved. The sequence derives from a man between 40 and 70 years old with stage III lung adenocarcinoma. CDR3 DNA: TGTGCCAGCAGTGGCGGCAGAATGCGACAGCCCCAGCATTTT. The encoded protein is CASSGGRMRQPQHF.